This entry is about one T cell receptor (beta chain). Its antigen is as yet unknown. The V and J ends lost 3 bases and 5 bases respectively, with 8 bases between them. This CDR3 is 13 amino acids long. Germline CDR1 reads SGHAT; CDR2 reads FQNNGV. TCRdb keeps only in-frame clones here, not all; method: immunoSEQ multiplex PCR. The sample has around 1 million clones, less than 85% seen once. The source of the sample is a study of shared clonotypes between healthy human individuals. Study-wide results and caveats: Expectations were that clonotype sharing among donors would be affected by sequencing depth. Tissue TCR repertoires likely differ from these blood-only repertoires.

V gene TRBV11-2 combines with J gene TRBJ1-5, with unresolved D. The sequenced sample was memory CD4+ T cells sorted from blood. Specified subset: CD45RA-negative fraction. The TCR sequence derives from a young man in good health. As DNA, the CDR3 is TGTGCCAGCAGCTTGAGTAGAGATCAGCCCCAGCATTTT. Residues: CASSLSRDQPQHF.